Shown below are 25 T cell receptor beta chains from a single sample sequenced in a study of CD8 T cells in ankylosing spondylitis. TCRdb itself ran the 5' RACE reads through MiXCR, one entry per CDR3 protein. The repertoire holds around 230,000 distinct CDR3 sequences, roughly 8% seen once, with around 4.4% in the top ten. Source material: blood, either unsorted or a sorted T cell fraction (not recorded which). These receptors originate from a female donor with ankylosing spondylitis or in good health (not recorded which).

The chain carries TRBV5-6 and TRBJ1-3; TRBD1 might be the D (5 bases). Trimming took 1 base from V and 0 from J, leaving 11 bases between them. The length of the CDR3 is 16 residues. Per germline, CDR1 SGHDT and CDR2 YYEEEE. This CDR3 reads CASSLQGPISGNTIYF. The CDR3 DNA reads as TGTGCCAGCAGCTTGCAGGGCCCTATCTCTGGAAACACCATATATTTT. The full variable domain, in which reference TRBV5-6 and TRBJ1-3 provide the parts outside the CDR3, is DAGVTQSPTHLIKTRGQQVTLRCSPKSGHDTVSWYQQALGQGPQFIFQYYEEEERQRGNFPDRFSGHQFPNYSSELNVNALLLGDSALYLCASSLQGPISGNTIYFGEGSWLTVV.

This clonotype was detected ten times or more. The V and J genes are TRBV24-1 and TRBJ2-7, with TRBD1 identical over 9 bases. The CDR3 spans 15 residues. Germline CDR1 KGHDR, CDR2 SFDVKD. The trim removed 3 bases at V and 5 bases at J, leaving 7 bases unmatched. CDR3 region: CATSDPRDRDDEQYF. The CDR3 DNA is TGTGCCACCAGTGATCCCCGGGACAGGGACGACGAGCAGTACTTC.

This clonotype was detected ten times or more. This sequence joins TRBV6-1 and TRBJ1-2; D remains unclear. V was shortened by 6 bases and J by 7 bases, with 15 bases between the two germline ends. The CDR3 runs to 13 residues. The V gene's germline CDR1 is MNHNS and CDR2 SASEGT. The CDR3 region is CASRHLRFSGYTF. The CDR3 DNA sequence: TGTGCCAGCAGGCACCTCCGTTTCTCTGGCTACACCTTC.

This chain uses TRBV3-1 with TRBJ2-5; TRBD1 or TRBD2 may be the D gene (5 bases each). The CDR3 runs 13 residues. The germline gives CDR1 LGHDT, CDR2 YNNKEL (reference sequence). V dropped 4 bases and J dropped 5 bases, with 11 bases sitting between them. The CDR3: CASSRTRDETQYF. CDR3 nucleotides: TGTGCCAGCAGCCGGACTCGGGACGAGACCCAGTACTTC.

Of note for this clonotype: Being one base from a much bigger clone, this may be a read error. The J gene is TRBJ2-7, the V gene TRBV5-1; 8 bases match TRBD1. CDR3 length: 16 residues. Germline V gene lookup returns CDR1 SGHRS and CDR2 YFSETQ. DNA for the CDR3: TGCGCCAGCAGTGGGGCGAGGACAGGGAGGTCCTGCGAGCAGTACTTC. Translating gives CASSGARTGRSCEQYF. The full variable domain, in which reference TRBV5-1 and TRBJ2-7 provide the parts outside the CDR3, is KAGVTQTPRYLIKTRGQQVTLSCSPISGHRSVSWYQQTPGQGLQFLFEYFSETQRNKGNFPGRFSGRQFSNSRSEMNVSTLELGDSALYLCASSGARTGRSCEQYFGPGTRLTVT.

This clonotype has a count of ten or more. The chain carries TRBV3-1 and TRBJ2-3; 9 bases align to TRBD2. With V trimmed by 4 bases and J by 2 bases, 10 bases remained unmatched. CDR1 and CDR2 from the germline V gene are LGHDT and YNNKEL (reference sequence). This CDR3 contains 17 residues. CDR3 sequence reads: CASSPLFGGLATDTQYF. The CDR3 DNA is TGTGCCAGCAGCCCCTTGTTCGGGGGACTAGCCACAGATACGCAGTATTTT.

This chain uses TRBV13 with TRBJ2-7; D is undetermined. The CDR3 loop spans 12 amino acids. Germline lookup yields CDR1 PRHDT and CDR2 FYEKMQ (reference sequence). V was shortened by 5 bases and J by 7 bases, with 12 bases between the two germline ends. CDR3 in DNA: TGTGCCAGCAGCGCCGGTGGGGTGGAGCAGTACTTC. Protein sequence: CASSAGGVEQYF.

This clonotype appeared a few times. The chain joins TRBV6-2 or TRBV6-3 to TRBJ2-7, with unresolved D. The CDR3 sequence is 14 residues long. Germline V gene sequence: CDR1 MNHEY, CDR2 SVGEGT. The V gene lost 7 bases and the J gene lost 0 bases, with 13 bases spanning the gap. This chain's CDR3 is CASKRTASSYEQYF. CDR3 DNA: TGTGCCAGCAAACGAACAGCGAGCTCCTACGAGCAGTACTTC.

In this sample, this clonotype turned up many times. This chain joins TRBV29-1 and TRBJ2-1; 9 bases map to TRBD1. There are 16 residues in the CDR3. Germline V gives CDR1 SQVTM, CDR2 ANQGSEA. Trimming removed 4 bases from V and 8 bases from J; junction bases left unmatched: 15. In DNA form, the CDR3 reads TGCAGCGTTGGGTCCCCGGGACAGGGTATCACCCATGAGCAGTTCTTC. Translated: CSVGSPGQGITHEQFF.

This clonotype was detected ten times or more. This chain uses TRBV27 with TRBJ1-1; a possible D gene is TRBD1 (5 bases). V gave up 2 bases and J gave up 1 base, with 11 bases separating them. Germline CDR1 and CDR2: MNHEY and SMNVEV (reference sequence). The CDR3 covers 15 residues. This chain's CDR3 is CASSLNLGANTEAFF. DNA for the CDR3: TGTGCCAGCAGTTTAAATCTCGGGGCGAACACTGAAGCTTTCTTT.

This clonotype was picked up many times. V gene TRBV5-1 combines with J gene TRBJ2-2; 9 bases line up with TRBD2. Germline trimming cut 6 bases from V and 1 base from J; bases unmatched to any gene: 4. Germline assignment: CDR1 SGHRS and CDR2 YFSETQ. The CDR3 is 15 residues long. CDR3: CASTMTSGNTGELFF. The CDR3, as DNA: TGCGCCAGCACCATGACTAGCGGGAACACCGGGGAGCTGTTTTTT.

The sample holds many counts of this clonotype. The chain is built from TRBV4-3 and TRBJ1-2; TRBD1 might be the D (5 bases). The CDR3 covers 16 residues. Germline assignment: CDR1 LGHNA and CDR2 YSLEER. Trimming took off 0 bases at V and 4 bases at J, with 15 bases between the two ends. The CDR3 loop reads CASSQDWDGTSYGYTF. DNA of the CDR3: TGCGCCAGCAGCCAAGATTGGGACGGAACATCCTATGGCTACACCTTC.

This clonotype was picked up many times. This chain joins TRBV29-1 and TRBJ1-1; 7 bases align to TRBD1. V shed 7 bases, J shed 1 base, and the junction held 9 bases outside the gene matches. CDR1 SQVTM and CDR2 ANQGSEA come from the germline V gene. The CDR3 loop spans 14 amino acids. CDR3 in amino acids: CSGIGQAENTEAFF. The CDR3 DNA reads TGCAGCGGCATCGGACAGGCGGAGAACACTGAAGCTTTCTTT.

In this sample, this clonotype turned up many times. The V gene is TRBV6-2 or TRBV6-3, the J gene TRBJ2-1, with 13 bases identical to TRBD2. The V gene end was trimmed by 8 bases and the J gene end by 7 bases; junction bases not matched to a gene: 5. The CDR3 totals 14 residues. Germline V gene lookup returns CDR1 MNHEY and CDR2 SVGEGT. The CDR3, as DNA: TGTGCCAGCGGGGGACTAGCGGGAAGGAATGAGCAGTTCTTC. Translating gives CASGGLAGRNEQFF.

This clonotype has ten or more counts. The chain combines TRBV4-3 with TRBJ2-7, with TRBD2 as a possible D gene (6 bases). The CDR3 sequence is 15 residues long. Germline lookup yields CDR1 LGHNA and CDR2 YSLEER. V gave up 4 bases and J gave up 3 bases, with 16 bases separating them. This CDR3 reads CASSRLTGARYEQYF. The CDR3 region has the DNA TGCGCCAGCAGCCGGCTAACGGGAGCCCGCTACGAGCAGTACTTC.

In this sample, this clonotype turned up many times. The chain carries TRBV28 and TRBJ2-7; 7 nucleotides agree with TRBD1. Germline CDR1 reads MDHEN; CDR2 reads SYDVKM. V shed 2 bases and J 5 bases; nucleotides not matched to a gene: 3. The CDR3 loop spans 13 amino acids. The CDR3 DNA is TGTGCCAGCAGTTTAGAGGGGGCCAACGAGCAGTACTTC. Protein: CASSLEGANEQYF.

This clonotype was seen many times. This chain joins TRBV5-1 and TRBJ2-3, with D perhaps matching TRBD2 (5 bases). CDR1 is SGHRS and CDR2 is YFSETQ in the germline V gene. Trimming removed 2 bases at V and 0 bases at J, with 10 bases between. This CDR3 has 15 amino acids. The CDR3, as DNA: TGCGCCAGCAGCTTCATCGGACTGAGCACAGATACGCAGTATTTT. It specifies CASSFIGLSTDTQYF.

This clonotype was seen ten or more times. A read error may account for a junction end that differs from germline. V is TRBV12-3 or TRBV12-4 and J is TRBJ2-1, with a tentative D call TRBD1 (6 bases). CDR3 length equals 9 residues. Here the CDR3 reads CASSPGQNF. The CDR3 DNA follows: TGTGCCAGCAGTCCAGGACAGAACTTC.

This clonotype came up many times. The genes are TRBV12-3 or TRBV12-4 and TRBJ1-1; D is possibly TRBD1 (5 bases). The ends were cut back, 1 base at V and 10 bases at J, with 16 bases in the middle. CDR3 length equals 14 residues. In nucleotides, the CDR3 is TGTGCCAGCAGTTTAGGGGACGGACCTTTAGGAGCTTTCTTT. This translates into CASSLGDGPLGAFF.

This clonotype was counted at least ten times. The V call is TRBV20-1, the J call TRBJ2-1, with D perhaps given as TRBD1 or TRBD2 (6 bases each). The CDR3 has 15 amino acids. Per germline, CDR1 DFQATT and CDR2 SNEGSKA (reference sequence). V was shortened by 4 bases and J by 0 bases, with 13 bases between the two germline ends. CDR3 sequence: CSATSVQGSYNEQFF. CDR3 nucleotides: TGCAGTGCTACTAGCGTACAGGGCTCCTACAATGAGCAGTTCTTC.

This clonotype was observed at least ten times. This chain links TRBV2 with TRBJ2-1; 13 nucleotides align to TRBD2. The CDR3 has 15 amino acids. The germline CDR1 and CDR2 sequences are SNHLY and FYNNEI. The junction had 5 bases not matched to a gene; V was cut back by 4 bases and J by 8 bases. The CDR3 sequence is CASSAGTSGKDEQFF. The CDR3 DNA is TGTGCCAGCAGTGCCGGGACTAGCGGGAAGGATGAGCAGTTCTTC. Complete variable domain (other parts from reference TRBV2 and TRBJ2-1): EPEVTQTPSHQVTQMGQEVILRCVPISNHLYFYWYRQILGQKVEFLVSFYNNEISEKSEIFDDQFSVERPDGSNFTLKIRSTKLEDSAMYFCASSAGTSGKDEQFFGPGTRLTVL.

This clonotype was observed a few times. V usage is TRBV5-1 and J usage is TRBJ2-7; the match to TRBD2 covers 9 bases. V trimming: 5 bases; J trimming: 3 bases; junction bases outside the gene matches: 6. Germline V gene sequence: CDR1 SGHRS, CDR2 YFSETQ. The CDR3 is made up of 14 amino acids. Here the CDR3 DNA reads TGCGCCAGCAGGAGGCTAGCGGGGAGCTACGAGCAGTACTTC. Translated, it gives CASRRLAGSYEQYF.

Ten or more counts support this clonotype. V usage is TRBV5-6 and J usage is TRBJ2-7, with 11 nucleotides matching TRBD2. Per germline, CDR1 SGHDT and CDR2 YYEEEE. The CDR3 loop spans 15 amino acids. V shed 3 bases and J 3 bases; nucleotides not matched to a gene: 5. CDR3 bases: TGTGCCAGCAGCTGGGGGACTAGCGGATTCTACGAGCAGTACTTC. It translates to CASSWGTSGFYEQYF.

At least ten counts were recorded for this clonotype. This rearrangement joins TRBV20-1 to TRBJ1-5; TRBD1 aligns across 9 bases. The CDR3 totals 15 residues. The germline V gene has CDR1 DFQATT and CDR2 SNEGSKA (reference sequence). Trimming at V came to 0 bases and at J to 7 bases, leaving 7 bases not matched to a gene. The chain's CDR3 is CSARDPADRGQPQHF. DNA for the CDR3: TGCAGTGCTAGAGATCCCGCGGACAGGGGCCAGCCCCAGCATTTT.

This clonotype was recorded at least ten times. This chain uses TRBV20-1 with TRBJ2-2, with D uncertain. The length of the CDR3 is 16 residues. Trimming cost V 0 bases and J 4 bases, with 15 bases left between them. The germline V gene encodes CDR1 DFQATT and CDR2 SNEGSKA (reference sequence). CDR3 nucleotides: TGCAGTGCTAGAGACCCCCGGCGAAACCCCACCGGGGAGCTGTTTTTT. Amino acids: CSARDPRRNPTGELFF.